A single sample gave rise to the 30 T cell receptor beta chains below, sequenced in a study of identifying expanded T cells in peripheral blood. Some clones are missing from TCRdb's copy, which holds only in-frame ones; the method was immunoSEQ multiplex PCR. In the table there are over 100,000 clones, about 87% of which are singletons. The sample consisted of blood. These receptors originate from a person aged 18 to 70 in good health.

V gene TRBV6-1 combines with J gene TRBJ2-3; 8 bases are a match to TRBD2. Germline V gives CDR1 MNHNS, CDR2 SASEGT. The CDR3 spans 12 residues. V gave up 6 bases and J gave up 5 bases; unmatched junction bases: 1. As DNA, the CDR3 is TGTGCCAGCAGGGCGGGAGGAGATACGCAGTATTTT. Translating it yields CASRAGGDTQYF.

This clone was seen a single time. The genes are TRBV6-6 and TRBJ2-7; 7 nucleotides match TRBD1. J gave up 4 bases and V 4 bases, and 4 bases lay outside the gene matches. Germline loops: CDR1 MNHNY, CDR2 SVGAGI (reference sequence). CDR3 length: 13 residues. Written as DNA, the CDR3 is TGTGCCAGCAGTTTTCCGGGACAGTACGAGCAGTACTTC. Amino acid sequence: CASSFPGQYEQYF.

The CDR3 coding sequence is TGTGCCAGCAGCTTAGAGGACCGTAATCAGCCCCAGCATTTT. This codes for CASSLEDRNQPQHF. The V gene is TRBV7-2, the J gene TRBJ1-5; no firm D call. The length of the CDR3 is 14 residues. The V end was cut by 1 base, the J end by 4 bases, with 8 bases between. Germline assignment: CDR1 SGHTA and CDR2 FQGNSA.

The V and J genes are TRBV5-6 and TRBJ1-2; D uncertain. This CDR3 is 13 amino acids long. Germline values: CDR1 SGHDT, CDR2 YYEEEE. Trimming shortened V by 3 bases and J by 1 base, and 7 bases separated the two germline ends. CDR3 in amino acids: CASSSDVNYGYTF. Here the CDR3 DNA reads TGTGCCAGCAGCTCGGACGTTAACTATGGCTACACCTTC.

The CDR3 loop reads CASSLIGGADGANVLTF. The CDR3, as DNA: TGTGCCAGCAGCTTAATCGGGGGGGCCGATGGGGCCAACGTCCTGACTTTC. The chain joins TRBV7-3 to TRBJ2-6, with 8 bases that match TRBD2. V was clipped by 1 base and J by 3 bases; unmatched bases: 5. Germline lookup yields CDR1 SGHTA and CDR2 FQGTGA. The CDR3 is 17 amino acids.

The chain has TRBV2 and TRBJ2-5; D is perhaps TRBD1 (6 bases). The CDR3 runs 13 residues. V gave up 1 base and J gave up 5 bases, with 8 bases separating them. The germline V gene encodes CDR1 SNHLY and CDR2 FYNNEI. The CDR3 loop reads CASSEGDRETQYF. CDR3 sequence (DNA): TGTGCCAGCAGTGAAGGCGACAGGGAGACCCAGTACTTC.

The chain has TRBV27 and TRBJ2-3; D unclear. The CDR3 covers 13 residues. Trimming shortened V by 7 bases and J by 5 bases, and 13 bases separated the two germline ends. The germline V gene encodes CDR1 MNHEY and CDR2 SMNVEV (reference sequence). CDR3: CASKFGTVDTQYF. In DNA, the CDR3 is TGTGCCAGCAAATTCGGTACCGTAGATACGCAGTATTTT.

The CDR3 nucleotides read TGTGCCAGCAGTGACCCGGGACAGGGTCACGAGCAGTACTTC. It encodes CASSDPGQGHEQYF. The J gene is TRBJ2-7, the V gene TRBV27, with TRBD1 identical over 9 bases. V shed 5 bases, J shed 5 bases, and the junction held 7 bases outside the gene matches. Germline V gene lookup returns CDR1 MNHEY and CDR2 SMNVEV (reference sequence). This CDR3 has 14 residues.

Only one count was recorded for this clone. The rearrangement joins TRBV10-1 to TRBJ2-3; tentative D call: TRBD1 (6 bases). This CDR3 has 14 residues. Germline CDR1 WNHNN, CDR2 SYGVQD (reference sequence). With 1 base removed from V and 6 bases from J, the gap between germline ends came to 11 bases. CDR3 sequence reads: CASSEWDIRDTQYF. CDR3 DNA: TGCGCCAGCAGTGAGTGGGACATTCGGGATACGCAGTATTTT.

The V call is TRBV7-3, the J call TRBJ2-5; no firm D call. The CDR3 has 14 residues. Trimming left V 3 bases short and J 1 base short, with 9 bases between. Germline V lookup: CDR1 SGHTA, CDR2 FQGTGA. The CDR3, as DNA: TGTGCCAGCAGCTTGGCGCGACCCCAAGAGACCCAGTACTTC. The encoded protein is CASSLARPQETQYF. Drawing the rest from reference TRBV7-3 and TRBJ2-5, the complete variable domain is GAGVSQTPSNKVTEKGKYVELRCDPISGHTALYWYRQSLGQGPEFLIYFQGTGAADDSGLPNDRFFAVRPEGSVSTLKIQRTERGDSAVYLCASSLARPQETQYFGPGTRLLVL.

This chain joins TRBV28 and TRBJ2-7, with D possibly being TRBD1 (7 bases). V was cut by 6 bases and J by 5 bases, with 11 bases left in between. There are 12 residues in the CDR3. Germline V gives CDR1 MDHEN, CDR2 SYDVKM. The CDR3 sequence: CASRQGGNEQYF. CDR3 sequence (DNA): TGTGCCAGCAGGCAGGGGGGTAACGAGCAGTACTTC.

The rearrangement links TRBV4-1 to TRBJ2-1, with 9 bases identical to TRBD2. V gave up 5 bases and J gave up 8 bases; unmatched junction bases: 13. From germline, CDR1 is MGHRA and CDR2 YSYEKL. CDR3 size: 16 residues. The CDR3 spells CASSVPLAGGWDEQFF. The CDR3, as DNA: TGCGCCAGCAGCGTACCACTTGCGGGAGGGTGGGATGAGCAGTTCTTC.

The chain uses TRBV7-9 and TRBJ2-1, with TRBD2 matching over 10 bases. The CDR3 has 15 amino acids. V was pared by 1 base and J by 9 bases, with 6 bases of the junction left unmatched. Per germline, CDR1 SEHNR and CDR2 FQNEAQ (reference sequence). The CDR3 sequence: CASSLVLAGAREQFF. CDR3 in DNA: TGTGCCAGCAGCTTAGTCCTAGCGGGGGCGCGTGAGCAGTTCTTC.

The chain couples TRBV30 to TRBJ1-2, with TRBD1 matching over 10 bases. Germline V gene sequence: CDR1 GTSNPN, CDR2 SVGIG (reference sequence). Unmatched junction bases numbered 6, after V lost 0 bases and J lost 2 bases. This CDR3 is 16 amino acids long. DNA for the CDR3: TGTGCCTGGAGTGTTGAACCGGGACAGGGGAACTATGGCTACACCTTC. Protein: CAWSVEPGQGNYGYTF.

The chain couples TRBV5-1 to TRBJ2-1; 10 nucleotides align to TRBD1. J lost 8 bases, V lost 4 bases, and 9 bases had no gene match. Germline values: CDR1 SGHRS, CDR2 YFSETQ. This CDR3 comprises 15 residues. DNA of the CDR3: TGCGCCAGCAGCCTGGACAGGGGGAAAGGCGATGAGCAGTTCTTC. Protein product: CASSLDRGKGDEQFF.

The chain uses TRBV7-2 and TRBJ2-3; D remains ambiguous. Germline loops: CDR1 SGHTA, CDR2 FQGNSA. The length of the CDR3 is 12 residues. Trimming stripped 1 base from V and 5 bases from J, with 4 bases between. CDR3 DNA sequence: TGTGCCAGCAGCTTAGTGGTAGATACGCAGTATTTT. It codes for CASSLVVDTQYF.

V is TRBV15 and J is TRBJ1-1; D might be TRBD1 (6 bases). The CDR3 length is 14 residues. Between the trimmed V and J ends, which lost 3 bases and 1 base, there was a span of 9 bases. The V gene's germline CDR1 is LNHNV and CDR2 YYDKDF (reference sequence). The CDR3 here is CATSRWGQNTEAFF. The CDR3 nucleotides read TGTGCCACCAGCAGGTGGGGGCAGAACACTGAAGCTTTCTTT.

A single count supports this clone. The chain recombines TRBV9 with TRBJ1-6; 10 bases agree with TRBD1. V lost 4 bases to trimming and J lost 6 bases; unmatched junction nucleotides: 10. This CDR3 has 17 amino acids. The germline V gene has CDR1 SGDLS and CDR2 YYNGEE. Written as DNA, the CDR3 is TGTGCCAGCAGCCCCCTCGGACAGGGGGGAGGTAATTCACCCCTCCACTTT. Protein sequence: CASSPLGQGGGNSPLHF.

The table lists this clone with a few counts. This chain connects TRBV6-6 to TRBJ1-5, with D unclear. V gave up 8 bases and J gave up 3 bases, with 11 bases separating them. The CDR3 consists of 13 residues. The germline gives CDR1 MNHNY, CDR2 SVGAGI (reference sequence). The CDR3 coding sequence is TGTGCCAGCGGGGATTTGAACAATCAGCCCCAGCATTTT. As protein: CASGDLNNQPQHF.

The chain joins TRBV7-9 to TRBJ2-5, with 13 bases lining up with TRBD2. CDR1 and CDR2 (germline): SEHNR, FQNEAQ (reference sequence). V was clipped by 5 bases and J by 4 bases; unmatched bases: 7. CDR3 length: 16 residues. In nucleotides, the CDR3 is TGTGCCAGCAGCGTTAGGACTAGCGGGGGTGGAGAGACCCAGTACTTC. Its translation is CASSVRTSGGGETQYF.

This rearrangement joins TRBV6-6 to TRBJ2-2, with unresolved D. Germline V lookup: CDR1 MNHNY, CDR2 SVGAGI (reference sequence). Between the trimmed V and J ends, which lost 0 bases and 4 bases, there was a span of 12 bases. CDR3 length: 16 amino acids. The CDR3 spells CASSYSPGQGTGELFF. CDR3 nucleotide sequence: TGTGCCAGCAGTTACTCTCCCGGGCAAGGCACCGGGGAGCTGTTTTTT.

CDR3 in amino acids: CASAQGGGHTEAFF. In DNA, the CDR3 is TGCGCCAGCGCCCAAGGAGGCGGCCACACTGAAGCTTTCTTT. The gene calls are TRBV5-1 and TRBJ1-1; the D is unclear. The V gene's germline CDR1 is SGHRS and CDR2 YFSETQ. The ends were cut back, 7 bases at V and 3 bases at J, with 16 bases in the middle. CDR3 length: 14 residues.

The DNA of the CDR3 is TGTGCCTGGAGTCGGGGGCAGGGCGGCTACACCTTC. The encoded protein is CAWSRGQGGYTF. The gene calls are TRBV30 and TRBJ1-2, with a tentative D call TRBD1 (6 bases). The CDR3 runs 12 residues. Deletions cut 2 bases from V and 8 bases from J, with 12 bases between. The germline gives CDR1 GTSNPN, CDR2 SVGIG (reference sequence).

This chain uses TRBV7-2 with TRBJ2-2, with D perhaps matching TRBD1 or TRBD2 (5 bases each). V lost 2 bases and J lost 2, with 12 bases in between. This CDR3 contains 16 residues. The germline gives CDR1 SGHTA, CDR2 FQGNSA. The CDR3 nucleotides are TGTGCCAGCAGCTTACTGGCCGGGGCCAACACCGGGGAGCTGTTTTTT. Its protein product is CASSLLAGANTGELFF.

This clone was detected a few times. V and J are TRBV30 and TRBJ1-1; no clear D. This CDR3 has 15 residues. V lost 6 bases, J lost 5 bases, and 22 bases lay in between. Germline V lookup: CDR1 GTSNPN, CDR2 SVGIG (reference sequence). CDR3 in amino acids: CACKLDRAIRTEAFF. The CDR3 DNA sequence: TGTGCCTGCAAACTGGATCGGGCTATCCGGACTGAAGCTTTCTTT.

CDR3 region: CASSLTGTSGSQRRAELFF. The CDR3 DNA reads as TGTGCCAGCAGCTTAACCGGGACTAGCGGGAGCCAAAGGAGGGCGGAGCTGTTTTTT. The V call is TRBV7-2, the J call TRBJ2-2; 14 bases agree with TRBD2. Germline lookup yields CDR1 SGHTA and CDR2 FQGNSA. The CDR3 length is 19 residues. J lost 10 bases, V lost 2 bases, and 15 bases had no gene match.

This rearrangement joins TRBV7-7 to TRBJ1-4; possible D gene TRBD1, 5 bases. Looked up from germline, CDR1 is SSHAT and CDR2 is FNYEAQ (reference sequence). With 4 bases removed from V and 3 bases from J, the gap between germline ends came to 15 bases. The CDR3 has 16 amino acids. The CDR3 coding sequence is TGTGCCAGCAGCTCCGGGACGGGGTTTCCTAATGAAAAACTGTTTTTT. Protein: CASSSGTGFPNEKLFF.

This clone was seen once. The chain employs TRBV7-2 and TRBJ2-7, with 7 positions matching TRBD1. Germline trimming cut 3 bases from V and 3 bases from J; bases unmatched to any gene: 8. Per the germline V gene, CDR1 is SGHTA and CDR2 is FQGNSA. CDR3 length: 15 residues. CDR3 DNA sequence: TGTGCCAGCAGCTTGGCCGGGACAGAATTCTACGAGCAGTACTTC. Translated: CASSLAGTEFYEQYF.

This chain links TRBV6-1 with TRBJ2-3; 7 positions match TRBD1. The germline V gene encodes CDR1 MNHNS and CDR2 SASEGT. The junction had 11 bases not matched to a gene; V was cut back by 7 bases and J by 4 bases. The CDR3 spans 15 residues. CDR3 bases: TGTGCCAGCAAACCACAGGGGCAACAATCAGATACGCAGTATTTT. It is translated as CASKPQGQQSDTQYF.

The chain couples TRBV6-1 to TRBJ1-5, with a tentative D call TRBD1 (5 bases). Germline CDR1 MNHNS, CDR2 SASEGT. The V end was cut by 7 bases, the J end by 4 bases, with 14 bases between. This CDR3 is built from 14 residues. CDR3 in DNA: TGTGCCAGCATCGACAGTCAGGTGAATCAGCCCCAGCATTTT. Translation: CASIDSQVNQPQHF.